These T cell receptor beta chains were read from a single sample in a study of regulatory T cells in long-lasting Graves disease. One entry per CDR3 protein results from TCRdb running MiXCR on the multiplex PCR reads. The sample has 400,000 to 500,000 distinct CDR3 sequences, around 16% seen once. These data are also associated with another study on T cells in Graves' hyperthyroidism and ophthalmopathy.

Sequenced material: peripheral blood mononuclear cells (PBMCs), taken at new diagnosis, from a patient treated with antithyroid drugs. The receptors stem from a woman aged 40 to 50 with Graves disease. Both conserved end residues are part of each CDR3. The D gene is left open where the match is weak. Not every row has a clone size; where given, it reads once, few, many or a size class.

clone_size j_call d_call v_call cdr3_nt cdr3_aa
many TRBJ2-2 NA TRBV6-5 TGTGCCAGCAGTTACCGGGACGGAAACACCGGGGAGCTGTTTTTT CASSYRDGNTGELFF
many TRBJ2-2 TRBD1 TRBV10-1 TGCGCCAGCAGTGAGTCTCGGACAGGGGCCGGGGAGCTGTTTTTT CASSESRTGAGELFF
many TRBJ2-5 NA TRBV28 TGTGCCAGTAAGGGGGCGGGGGTGTTTGGAGAGACCCAGTACTTC CASKGAGVFGETQYF
NA TRBJ2-1 TRBD2 TRBV5-5 TGTGCCAGCAGCTTAAGTAGGCTAGCGGGAAGAGGGTCCTACAATGAGCAGTTCTTC CASSLSRLAGRGSYNEQFF
few TRBJ2-7 TRBD2 TRBV20-1 TGCAGTGCCAATTCGGGACTAGGTAATCCGTACGAGCAGTACTTC CSANSGLGNPYEQYF
NA TRBJ2-7 TRBD2 TRBV20-1 TGCAGTGCTAGGGCACCTAGCGGGGTCTACGAGCAGTACTTC CSARAPSGVYEQYF
many TRBJ1-5 NA TRBV2 TGTGCCAGCAAGGACACGGGCAATCAGCCCCAGCATTTT CASKDTGNQPQHF
NA TRBJ2-3 NA TRBV2 TGTGCCAGCAGCCAGGAGCCTCCAAGATCGAGTTTTGGGGTTGGCTCCGACACAGATACGCAGTATTTT CASSQEPPRSSFGVGSDTDTQYF
many TRBJ2-7 NA TRBV18 TGTGCCAGCTCACCACCGTCAGCGATATACGAGCAGTACTTC CASSPPSAIYEQYF
many TRBJ1-6 NA TRBV2 TGTGCCAGCAGTGAAGAGGGTTCCTCACCCCTCCACTTT CASSEEGSSPLHF
few TRBJ2-7 NA TRBV7-9 TGTGCCAGCAGCTCATACGAGGACTACGAGCAGTACTTC CASSSYEDYEQYF
NA TRBJ2-1 TRBD2 TRBV7-2 TGTGCCAGCAGCTTATTATTTCGGCTAGCGGGAGGAAATGAGCAGTTCTTC CASSLLFRLAGGNEQFF
few TRBJ2-3 NA TRBV15 TGTGCCACCAGCAGATTCATGGTCGCCGACACAGATACGCAGTATTTT CATSRFMVADTDTQYF
NA TRBJ2-1 NA TRBV24-1 TGTGCCACCAGTCCCATAGGGACAAACCGAATGGATGAGCAGTTCTTC CATSPIGTNRMDEQFF
many TRBJ2-3 NA TRBV27 TGTGCCAGCAGTTTATCGGGGTCTGGCGTGCAGCTAGGCACAGATACGCAGTATTTT CASSLSGSGVQLGTDTQYF
NA TRBJ2-3 TRBD1 TRBV2 TGTGCCAGGAGCCGGGACAGGGGACTTTCTAGCACAGATACGCAGTATTTT CARSRDRGLSSTDTQYF
NA TRBJ2-7 NA TRBV7-6 TGTGCCAGCAACACTGGGGGGATCTACGAGCAGTACTTC CASNTGGIYEQYF
NA TRBJ1-5 NA TRBV20-1 TGCAGTGCTAGAGGGAACACAGGGAGGAATCAGCCCCAGCATTTT CSARGNTGRNQPQHF
NA TRBJ2-1 NA TRBV10-3 TGTGCCATCAGTGACAGGGCCCCTTCTTCCTACAATGAGCAGTTCTTC CAISDRAPSSYNEQFF
many TRBJ2-5 NA TRBV11-1 TGTGCCAGCAGCTCTCTCCGGGGCATCCAAGAGACCCAGTACTTC CASSSLRGIQETQYF
many TRBJ2-7 NA TRBV27 TGTGCCAGCAGTTTCCACGGGGGACCCTACGAGCAGTACTTC CASSFHGGPYEQYF
many TRBJ1-5 NA TRBV7-3 TGTGCCAGCAGCTTAACCCCGGGACGGGAGAATCAGCCCCAGCATTTT CASSLTPGRENQPQHF
many TRBJ2-3 NA TRBV5-5 TGTGCCAGCAGCCTGGTGGATGATACGCAGTATTTT CASSLVDDTQYF
few TRBJ1-6 NA TRBV28 TGTGCCAGCAGTTATTATTCACCCCTCCACTTT CASSYYSPLHF
few TRBJ2-5 NA TRBV7-7 TGTGCTAGCAGCTTAGACTTACCGGGAGCGGAGACCCAGTACTTC CASSLDLPGAETQYF
many TRBJ2-1 TRBD2 TRBV6-5 TGTGCCAGCAGTTACTCGACTAGCGCCAATGAGCAGTTCTTC CASSYSTSANEQFF
NA TRBJ2-7 TRBD2 TRBV15 TGTGCCACCAGCGGGCTGGAGCGGGAGCACCTCAGAGAGCAGTACTTC CATSGLEREHLREQYF
few TRBJ2-3 NA TRBV24-1 TGTGCCACCAGTGACCGCACAGATACGCAGTATTTT CATSDRTDTQYF
many TRBJ1-2 NA TRBV7-8 TGTGCCAGCAGCTTAGACGAGACGGCTGGCTACACCTTC CASSLDETAGYTF
many TRBJ1-1 NA TRBV11-2 TGTGCCAGCAGCTTAGGGGAGGGCAGGACTGAAGCTTTCTTT CASSLGEGRTEAFF
many TRBJ2-1 TRBD2 TRBV7-9 TGTGCCAGCAGCTCGGGACTATACAATGAGCAGTTCTTC CASSSGLYNEQFF
NA TRBJ1-2 NA TRBV6-1 TGTGCCAGCAGACACTCTGGACAGCATAACTATGGCTACACCTTC CASRHSGQHNYGYTF
few TRBJ2-2 NA TRBV15 TGTGCCACCAGCACCGGTGTCCAGGACACCGGGGAGCTGTTTTTT CATSTGVQDTGELFF
NA TRBJ1-2 NA TRBV4-3 TGCGCCAGCAGCCAAGCCCTTTTTGCAAACTATGGCTACACCTTC CASSQALFANYGYTF
few TRBJ1-2 NA TRBV28 TGTGCCAGCAGTGCAGATGGACAGTTCTATGGCTACACCTTC CASSADGQFYGYTF
few TRBJ1-4 NA TRBV5-1 TGCGCCAGCAGCTTGGCCTTGCTTGCAACTAATGAAAAACTGTTTTTT CASSLALLATNEKLFF
many TRBJ2-7 TRBD2 TRBV3-1 TGTGCCAGCAGCCACGGGAGGTGGACCTACGAGCAGTACTTC CASSHGRWTYEQYF
many TRBJ2-5 TRBD1 TRBV29-1 TGCAGCGTTGGTGCGGACAGGGGTTCAGAGACCCAGTACTTC CSVGADRGSETQYF
many TRBJ2-1 TRBD2 TRBV28 TGTGCCAGCAGTTTCCCGGGACTAGCCGGCAATGAGCAGTTCTTC CASSFPGLAGNEQFF
many TRBJ2-2 NA TRBV13 TGTGCCAGCAGCCCACCACCAGAGACAGTGAACACCGGGGAGCTGTTTTTT CASSPPPETVNTGELFF
many TRBJ2-5 NA TRBV9 TGTGCCAGCAGCCCAGGCGCCACGCTCGAGCAAGAGACCCAGTACTTC CASSPGATLEQETQYF
NA TRBJ2-2 NA TRBV15 TGTGCCACTCGCCCCGGGGGCTTGGGCACCGGGGAGCTGTTTTTT CATRPGGLGTGELFF
many TRBJ1-1 NA TRBV27 TGTGCCAGCAGGCGAGGGACACGTGAAGCTTTCTTT CASRRGTREAFF
few TRBJ2-7 NA TRBV9 TGTGCCAGCAGCGTAGGGGCTAGCGAGACCTCCTACGAGCAGTACTTC CASSVGASETSYEQYF
many TRBJ2-3 TRBD2 TRBV11-3 TGTGCCAGCAGCTTATTGCGGGAGAGCACAGATACGCAGTATTTT CASSLLRESTDTQYF
NA TRBJ1-4 NA TRBV14 TGTGCCAGCAGCCAAGGAGGGCTTGGTAATGAAAAACTGTTTTTT CASSQGGLGNEKLFF
many TRBJ2-1 NA TRBV5-6 TGTGCCAGCAGCCCCCTAGGGGGTAGCGGGAATGAGCAGTTCTTC CASSPLGGSGNEQFF
NA TRBJ2-5 TRBD2 TRBV12-3/TRBV12-4 TGTGCCAGCAGACTAGGACTAGCGGGAGAAGAGACCCAGTACTTC CASRLGLAGEETQYF
few TRBJ2-7 TRBD2 TRBV30 TGTGCCTGGAGGAGGGGCGGGAGTCGCCACGAGCAGTACTTC CAWRRGGSRHEQYF